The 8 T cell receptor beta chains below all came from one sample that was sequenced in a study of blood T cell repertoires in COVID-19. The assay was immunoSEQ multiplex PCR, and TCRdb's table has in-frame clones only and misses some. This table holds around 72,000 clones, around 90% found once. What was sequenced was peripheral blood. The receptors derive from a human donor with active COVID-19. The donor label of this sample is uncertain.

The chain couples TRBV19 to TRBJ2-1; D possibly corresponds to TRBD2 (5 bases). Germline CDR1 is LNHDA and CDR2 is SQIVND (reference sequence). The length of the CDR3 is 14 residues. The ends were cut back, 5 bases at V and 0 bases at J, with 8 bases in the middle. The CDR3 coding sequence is TGTGCCAGTAGTTACGGGATCTCCTACAATGAGCAGTTCTTC. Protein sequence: CASSYGISYNEQFF.

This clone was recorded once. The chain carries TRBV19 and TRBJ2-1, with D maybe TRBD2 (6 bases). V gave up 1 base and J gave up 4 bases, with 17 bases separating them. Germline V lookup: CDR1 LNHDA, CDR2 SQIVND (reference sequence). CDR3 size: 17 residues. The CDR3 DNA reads TGTGCCAGTAGTATAGGCGGGACGGCGGGGCCTTACAATGAGCAGTTCTTC. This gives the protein CASSIGGTAGPYNEQFF.

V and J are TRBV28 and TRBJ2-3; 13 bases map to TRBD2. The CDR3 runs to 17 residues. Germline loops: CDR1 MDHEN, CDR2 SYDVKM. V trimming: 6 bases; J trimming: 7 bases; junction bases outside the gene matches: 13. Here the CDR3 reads CASSSSNGLAGVNTQYF. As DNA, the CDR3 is TGTGCCAGCAGCTCCTCTAATGGACTAGCGGGAGTGAATACGCAGTATTTT.

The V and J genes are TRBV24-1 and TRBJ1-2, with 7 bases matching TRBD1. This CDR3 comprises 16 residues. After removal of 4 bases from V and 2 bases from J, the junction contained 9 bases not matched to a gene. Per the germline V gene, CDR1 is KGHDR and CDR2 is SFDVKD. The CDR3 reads CATSDPSGGKNYGYTF. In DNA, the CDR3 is TGTGCCACCAGTGACCCCTCAGGGGGAAAAAACTATGGCTACACCTTC.

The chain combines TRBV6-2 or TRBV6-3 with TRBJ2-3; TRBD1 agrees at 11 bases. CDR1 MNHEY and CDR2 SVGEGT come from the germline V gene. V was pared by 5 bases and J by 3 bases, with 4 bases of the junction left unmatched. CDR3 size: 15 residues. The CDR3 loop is CASSGTGGRTDTQYF. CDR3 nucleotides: TGTGCCAGCAGTGGGACAGGGGGGCGGACAGATACGCAGTATTTT.

CDR3 bases: TGTGCCAGCAGCCACGGTAACACAGATACGCAGTATTTT. Protein product: CASSHGNTDTQYF. This rearrangement joins TRBV11-3 to TRBJ2-3; D unresolved. Trimming removed 5 bases from V and 2 bases from J, with 8 bases in between. The CDR3 covers 13 residues. Germline CDR1 and CDR2: SGHNT and YENEEA. The whole variable domain, remainder taken from reference TRBV11-3 and TRBJ2-3, is EAGVVQSPRYKIIEKKQPVAFWCNPISGHNTLYWYLQNLGQGPELLIRYENEEAVDDSQLPKDRFSAERLKGVDSTLKIQPAELGDSAVYLCASSHGNTDTQYFGPGTRLTVL.

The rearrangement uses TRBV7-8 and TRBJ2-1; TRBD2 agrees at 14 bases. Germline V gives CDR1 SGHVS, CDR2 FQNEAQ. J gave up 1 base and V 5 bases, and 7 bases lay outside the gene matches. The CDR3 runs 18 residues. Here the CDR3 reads CASSVGTSGSRSYNEQFF. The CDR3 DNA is TGTGCCAGCAGCGTAGGGACTAGCGGGAGCCGGTCCTACAATGAGCAGTTCTTC.

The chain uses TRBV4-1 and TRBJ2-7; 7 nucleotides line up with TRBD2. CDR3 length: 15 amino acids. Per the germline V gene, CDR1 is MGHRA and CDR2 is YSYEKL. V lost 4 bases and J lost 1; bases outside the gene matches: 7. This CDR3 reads CASSLTSGISYEQYF. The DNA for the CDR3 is TGCGCCAGCAGCCTAACGAGCGGGATATCCTACGAGCAGTACTTC.